This T cell receptor (beta chain) was profiled in a study of blood T cell repertoires in COVID-19. Study-level background: COVID-19 samples collected from the United States, Italy and Spain covered acute and convalescent phases. The cDNA or gDNA used as material had been derived from T cells, B-cell-depleted T cells, or PBMCs.

Study processing details: Scientists estimated how many nucleated cells there were by amplifying reference gene primers. Repertoires were generated with immunoSEQ multiplex PCR, while TCRdb's copy carries only in-frame clones and drops some. Clonal size and the V and J genes are those of that table, whereas D and trimming came from the DNA. The sample includes under 140,000 clones, 75% to 80% of them seen just once. The CDR3 has 14 amino acids. CDR1 and CDR2 from the germline V gene are SGHRS and YFSETQ. With V trimmed by 4 bases and J by 2 bases, 3 bases remained unmatched. The source material was peripheral blood. This sequence originates from a woman older than 75 with active or convalescent COVID-19. V is TRBV5-1 and J is TRBJ2-5; 9 bases fit TRBD2. CDR3 sequence (DNA): TGCGCCAGCAGCATGACTAGCGGTCAAGAGACCCAGTACTTC. Translated: CASSMTSGQETQYF.